This is a list of T cell receptor beta chains from one sample in a study of T cell responses to AZD1222 COVID-19 vaccine. Using immunoSEQ multiplex PCR, the repertoire was profiled, and TCRdb retains in-frame clones only, with some absent. The table records about 110,000 clones, around 87% of them present only once. Sequenced material: peripheral blood, taken on day 0 of AZD1222 vaccination. The receptors come from an adult in good health. Each CDR3 is given with its conserved first and last residue. The D gene is left open where the match is weak. Not all rows give a size; the values are once, few, many and, for expanded clones, a class.

cdr3_nt | cdr3_aa | j_call | cdr3_length | d_call | clone_size | v_call
TGTGCCAGCAGCCAAAAGGGTGTGACTGAAGCTTTCTTT | CASSQKGVTEAFF | TRBJ1-1 | 13 | . | . | TRBV3-1/TRBV3-2
TGTGCCAGCTCACAGACAGGGGATTTAGCCAAAAACATTCAGTACTTC | CASSQTGDLAKNIQYF | TRBJ2-4 | 16 | TRBD1 | . | TRBV18
TGCGCCAGCAGCTTGGCTGGAGCACGGAGCTCCTATAATTCACCCCTCCACTTT | CASSLAGARSSYNSPLHF | TRBJ1-6 | 18 | . | . | TRBV5-1
TGCGCCAGCAGCCTAGGGACAGGGGGTTCACCCCTCCACTTT | CASSLGTGGSPLHF | TRBJ1-6 | 14 | TRBD1 | once | TRBV4-1
TGTGCCAGCAGCCTCCTAGGTAGTACCTTCCGGGGGGCAGATACGCAGTATTTT | CASSLLGSTFRGADTQYF | TRBJ2-3 | 18 | TRBD2 | . | TRBV3-1/TRBV3-2
TGTGCCAGCAGCCAGGTTCGACTCTCCGACGAGACCCAGTACTTC | CASSQVRLSDETQYF | TRBJ2-5 | 15 | . | . | TRBV3-1/TRBV3-2
TGTGCCAGCAGCCAAGGAAGGGGGATGTCCTATAATTCACCCCTCCACTTT | CASSQGRGMSYNSPLHF | TRBJ1-6 | 17 | . | once | TRBV4-2
TGTGCCAGCAGCCAAAGACTCCAGGGGGCGGCGAAACTGTTTTTT | CASSQRLQGAAKLFF | TRBJ1-4 | 15 | TRBD1 | . | TRBV14
TGTGCCAGCAGTGAAGTTAACAGGAGGTCCTACGAGCAGTACTTC | CASSEVNRRSYEQYF | TRBJ2-7 | 15 | . | . | TRBV2
TGTGCCAGCAGCGGAAAGACATCGAACTATGGCTACACCTTC | CASSGKTSNYGYTF | TRBJ1-2 | 14 | . | . | TRBV9
TGTGCCAGCAGTAGAGCCGCGGGAAATAATTCACCCCTCCACTTT | CASSRAAGNNSPLHF | TRBJ1-6 | 15 | . | . | TRBV9
TGTGCCAGCAGCCAAAGGGGAGCTAACTATGGCTACACCTTC | CASSQRGANYGYTF | TRBJ1-2 | 14 | . | . | TRBV3-1/TRBV3-2
TGCGCCAGCAGAGGACTAGCGAAAAGAGAGACCCAGTACTTC | CASRGLAKRETQYF | TRBJ2-5 | 14 | TRBD2 | . | TRBV10-2
TGTGCCAGCAGCTCTCCAGGTTCACCCCTCCACTTT | CASSSPGSPLHF | TRBJ1-6 | 12 | . | few | TRBV3-1/TRBV3-2
TGTGCCAGCAGCCCAGACTACTATGGCTACACCTTC | CASSPDYYGYTF | TRBJ1-2 | 12 | . | few | TRBV6-5
TGTGCCAGCGCGACGGGGTTCTACGAGCAGTACTTC | CASATGFYEQYF | TRBJ2-7 | 12 | . | . | TRBV2
TGTGCCAGCAGCTTTAGTACTAGCGAATACAATGAGCAGTTCTTC | CASSFSTSEYNEQFF | TRBJ2-1 | 15 | TRBD2 | few | TRBV7-7
TGTGCCAGCAGTGATGGGGGACAGGGGGTTGAAAAACTGTTTTTT | CASSDGGQGVEKLFF | TRBJ1-4 | 15 | TRBD1 | . | TRBV6-1
TGCGCCAGCAGTGGACAGGGATACTACGAGCAGTACTTC | CASSGQGYYEQYF | TRBJ2-7 | 13 | TRBD1 | once | TRBV5-1
TGTGCCAGCAGCTTTAATATGTGGGGGAGCACAGATACGCAGTATTTT | CASSFNMWGSTDTQYF | TRBJ2-3 | 16 | . | . | TRBV7-6